The source of this T cell receptor (beta chain) is a study of cytomegalovirus exposure and HLA in healthy donors. Study outcomes and limitations: Diagnosis of cytomegalovirus status made by the classifier reportedly showed high specificity and sensitivity.

This clone was observed a few times. Antigen specificity is unknown. PCR primers comprised 60 Vbeta and 13 Jbeta primers. Clones were read by immunoSEQ multiplex PCR, and TCRdb kept only the in-frame ones, dropping some. The sample contains about 120,000 clones, about three quarters of which appear only once. The sequencing input was PBMCs. This TCR was recovered from a woman between 55 and 75 years old in good health and CMV-seropositive.

CDR3 nucleotides: TGTGCCAGCGGGGGAGGTGAGCGGGAGAGCACAGATACGCAGTATTTT. Translation gives CASGGGERESTDTQYF. The chain carries TRBV27 and TRBJ2-3, with 8 positions matching TRBD2. This CDR3 spans 16 amino acids. Trimming removed 8 bases from V and 0 bases from J; junction bases left unmatched: 10. Germline lookup yields CDR1 MNHEY and CDR2 SMNVEV (reference sequence).